This TCR beta chain was captured by sequencing in a study of early T cells in non-severe SARS-CoV-2 infection listed by TCRdb under 2021. As for the study more broadly: Because TCR sequencing was done on bulk RNA from unsorted whole blood, the alpha and beta chains could not be paired.

From a lookup of the germline V gene (reference sequence), CDR1 and CDR2 are DFQATT and SNEGSKA. The CDR3 contains 14 residues, cysteine and phenylalanine counted. The CDR3 DNA has 42 bases and is translated from base 1. Trimming removed 5 bases from V and 0 bases from J, leaving 11 bases between the germline ends. Here is what the overall study found, with its caveats: VDJdb matching was skewed toward anti-spike CD8 responses and likely underestimated virus-specific expansions, missing private and CD4 specificities.

This clonotype was detected many times. It lacks a known antigen. One base away there is no much larger clone; base qualities are not given. Set within a cohort of healthcare workers in London, UK, this nested case-control study involved weekly PCR testing of nasopharyngeal swabs along with blood sampling. Healthcare workers were recruited during the week of the UK lockdown, between 23 and 31 March 2020, and followed weekly for up to about 16 weeks. The protocol used for the library was 5' RACE. Data came from a NextSeq 500. Unique molecular identifiers were attached to individual cDNA molecules in the TCR library protocol so that sequencing error and PCR bias could be corrected. Both TCR alpha and beta chains were sequenced, and tight co-correlation was observed between alpha and beta sequence abundances in each sample. The original pipeline was this. Decombinator V4 was used to annotate TCR sequences for V gene, J gene and CDR3. Expanded TCRs were defined as changing significantly between any two time points under a Poisson model with p below 0.0001. Abundances of TCRs were expressed as counts per million after normalisation to the total number of TCRs sequenced in each sample. MAIT TCRs were defined by TRAV1-2 paired with TRAJ12, TRAJ20 or TRAJ33, and iNKT TCRs by TRAV10 paired with TRAJ18. VDJdb, accessed 1 November 2021, was searched for CMV, EBV and SARS-CoV-2 annotated TCRs, with TCRs annotated for multiple antigens excluded. TCRdb redid the processing of the public reads, applying fastp at Q25 and MiXCR, and retained in-frame beta chains. Entries that share a CDR3 protein sequence are merged under the most common genes and DNA. TCRdb assigned the V and J calls; the authors' analysis was not used. The sample contains around 70,000 distinct CDR3 sequences, roughly 10% of them found a single time. Together, the top ten hold roughly 6% of the sample.

The sample consisted of whole blood. The source is an adult who was a healthcare worker with PCR-confirmed SARS-CoV-2 infection or an uninfected control (not recorded which). The chain links TRBV20-1 with TRBJ1-5; the D gene remains uncertain. The CDR3 protein is CSAHRTDSNQPQHF. At the DNA level, the sequence is TGCAGTGCTCACCGGACCGATAGCAATCAGCCCCAGCATTTT.